What follows is one TCR beta chain and its context. Antigen unknown. The CDR3 is 15 residues long. V lost 8 bases, J lost 3 bases, and 17 bases lay in between. Germline V gene lookup returns CDR1 MDHEN and CDR2 SYDVKM. TCRdb recomputed calls from the RT-PCR reads with MiXCR, one row per CDR3 protein. The data hold around 570,000 distinct CDR3 sequences, with 7.6% observed a single time. This sample was taken from a study of response to subunit inactivated influenza vaccine. The study, taken as a whole, reports: It was the authors' suggestion that each seasonal influenza vaccination recruits few new T cells.

The receptor's source is a man aged 50 to 69 who received an inactivated influenza vaccine. The sample consisted of PBMCs from blood, taken less than 30 months after vaccination. V and J are TRBV28 and TRBJ1-5; D is unresolved. The CDR3 DNA reads as TGTGCCAGCCGGATAGGTGGCGGTCTCAATCAGCCCCAGCATTTT. This gives the protein CASRIGGGLNQPQHF.